Listed below are T cell receptor beta chains from one sample, sequenced in a study of T cells after yellow fever vaccination. MiXCR, applied by TCRdb to the 5' RACE reads, yields one record per CDR3 protein. Of some 320,000 distinct CDR3 sequences detected, about 10% appear once; the ten largest clones hold 2.5% to 4%. The sequences come from CD4+ T cells sorted from PBMCs, collected 45 days after the yellow fever booster vaccination. All receptors derive from a man younger than 35 who received the YFV17D yellow fever vaccine. Both conserved end residues are part of each CDR3. The D gene is left open where the match is weak. Clone size is not always given. Where it is, it says once, few, many or a class for expanded clones.

v_call	clone_size	d_call	j_call	cdr3_nt	cdr3_aa
TRBV10-3	.	.	TRBJ2-3	TGTGCCATCAGCACGGGGAGCTTTGATACGCAGTATTTT	CAISTGSFDTQYF
TRBV4-2	.	TRBD1	TRBJ1-1	TGTGCCAGCAGCCAAGGAGCAGGACAGGGACAAGCTTTCTTT	CASSQGAGQGQAFF
TRBV10-3	many	TRBD2	TRBJ2-1	TGTGCCATCAGTGAACTAGCGGGGTGGAACAATGAGCAGTTCTTC	CAISELAGWNNEQFF
TRBV12-3/TRBV12-4	.	TRBD2	TRBJ2-5	TGTGCCAGCAGTCTAGGGGGAGGAACTAGCGGGGCCGCAGAGACCCAGTACTTC	CASSLGGGTSGAAETQYF
TRBV6-5	.	.	TRBJ2-5	TGTGCCAGCAGGGGACAAGCAGGCGAGACCCAGTACTTC	CASRGQAGETQYF
TRBV25-1	many	.	TRBJ1-4	TGTGCCAGCAGTGAATCTGGACAGACAGAAAAACTGTTTTTT	CASSESGQTEKLFF
TRBV6-2/TRBV6-3	.	TRBD2	TRBJ2-6	TGTGCCAGCAGTTACAACGCGCGGGGGGCCCGCACGTCGGGGGCCAACGTCCTGACTTTC	CASSYNARGARTSGANVLTF
TRBV16	few	TRBD1	TRBJ1-5	TGTGCCAGCAGCCCCGCCCGTCTAGGGACAGGGGGTAGCCAGCCCCAGCATTTT	CASSPARLGTGGSQPQHF
TRBV7-6	few	.	TRBJ2-5	TGTGCCAGCAGCTCGGTAGAGGCGGAGACCCAGTACTTC	CASSSVEAETQYF
TRBV7-2	few	.	TRBJ1-1	TGTGCCAGCAGCTTGGATGGGACGGCAAGCTACACTGAAGCTTTCTTT	CASSLDGTASYTEAFF
TRBV30	.	.	TRBJ2-7	TGTGCCTGGAGTGTAATACACGAGCAGTACTTC	CAWSVIHEQYF
TRBV3-1	few	TRBD1	TRBJ1-3	TGTGCCAGCAGCCAAAAAGGGGGCAACACCATATATTTT	CASSQKGGNTIYF
TRBV5-4	few	TRBD1	TRBJ2-1	TGTGCCAGCAGCTTGAATCAGGGGGTCTACAATGAGCAGTTCTTC	CASSLNQGVYNEQFF
TRBV5-1	.	.	TRBJ1-4	TGCGCCAGCAGCTTGGAAGGGGGAACTAATGAAAAACTGTTTTTT	CASSLEGGTNEKLFF
TRBV28	.	.	TRBJ1-3	TGTGCCAGCAGCCAAAGCATGACGGGGGTCTCTGGAAACACCATATATTTT	CASSQSMTGVSGNTIYF
TRBV7-2	many	.	TRBJ1-1	TGTGCCAGCAGCTTATATTGGTCAGACGCTGAAGCTTTCTTT	CASSLYWSDAEAFF
TRBV30	few	.	TRBJ1-6	TGTGCCTGGACCGGGGGGATCCACAGCTCCTATAATTCACCCCTCCACTTT	CAWTGGIHSSYNSPLHF
TRBV6-5	few	.	TRBJ1-2	TGTGCCAGCAGGTCACCGGCGGATTATGGCTACACCTTC	CASRSPADYGYTF
TRBV20-1	few	.	TRBJ2-5	TGCAGTGCTACCAAGGGGGGACAAGAGACCCAGTACTTC	CSATKGGQETQYF
TRBV30	few	.	TRBJ2-5	TGTGCCTGGAGTAGACGCCTGGAGACCCAGTACTTC	CAWSRRLETQYF
TRBV5-6	.	TRBD1	TRBJ2-1	TGTGCCAGCAGCCCAGCGACAGGGGCCAATGAGCAGTTCTTC	CASSPATGANEQFF
TRBV6-2/TRBV6-3	few	TRBD1	TRBJ2-2	TGTGCCAGCAACGAGGGGGCCGACACCGGGGAGCTGTTTTTT	CASNEGADTGELFF
TRBV20-1	.	TRBD2	TRBJ2-5	TGCAGTGGGACGAAGCGGGGGGGAGAGACCCAGTACTTC	CSGTKRGGETQYF
TRBV12-3/TRBV12-4	.	.	TRBJ1-1	TGTGCCAGCATCAAGGTGAGGTACACTGAAGCTTTCTTT	CASIKVRYTEAFF
TRBV20-1	.	.	TRBJ2-4	TGCAGCGCAAATCAGGCGTCTAGGGACATTCAGTACTTC	CSANQASRDIQYF
TRBV10-3	few	.	TRBJ2-2	TGTGCCATGCGCGGGACACCGAACACCGGGGAGCTGTTTTTT	CAMRGTPNTGELFF
TRBV2	.	.	TRBJ1-1	TGTGCCAGCAGTGTTGAGGGGCGGGACACTGAAGCTTTCTTT	CASSVEGRDTEAFF
TRBV5-1	.	TRBD2	TRBJ2-1	TGCGCCAGCAGCTTGGTGGGACTAGGAACTAATGAGCAGTTCTTC	CASSLVGLGTNEQFF
TRBV3-1	many	TRBD2	TRBJ2-1	TGTGCCAGCAGCCCCCGAGAGCGGGGGGAGCAGTTCTTC	CASSPRERGEQFF
TRBV5-1	.	.	TRBJ2-1	TGCGCCAGCAGCGGTACTCTACAATTACGCAATGAGCAGTTCTTC	CASSGTLQLRNEQFF
TRBV27	.	TRBD2	TRBJ2-5	TGTGCCAGCAGTTTATATGGCCCGGGACTAGCGAGGGAGACCCAGTACTTC	CASSLYGPGLARETQYF
TRBV6-2/TRBV6-3	many	.	TRBJ2-7	TGTGCCAGCAGCGGAGCCTACGAGCAGTACTTC	CASSGAYEQYF
TRBV6-1	.	TRBD2	TRBJ2-3	TGTGCCAGCAGCCGAAGCGGGGGTCTAGGGGCCCATACGCAGTATTTT	CASSRSGGLGAHTQYF
TRBV4-3	few	TRBD1	TRBJ1-1	TGCGCCAGCAGCCACCTCCGACAGGGGTCGGTAAAAAACACTGAAGCTTTCTTT	CASSHLRQGSVKNTEAFF
TRBV28	.	.	TRBJ1-2	TGTGCCAGCAGGAAGGGCGGAGGCTACACCTTC	CASRKGGGYTF
TRBV7-6	.	.	TRBJ2-2	TGTGCCAGCAGCGTAAGGACCCGGGGCACCGGGGAGCTGTTTTTT	CASSVRTRGTGELFF
TRBV7-2	many	.	TRBJ2-1	TGTGCCAGCAGCCTAGCGAATGAGCAGTTCTTC	CASSLANEQFF